Listed here are 5 T cell receptor beta chains from one sample, sequenced in a study of shared clonotypes between healthy human individuals. The data were produced by immunoSEQ multiplex PCR, yet TCRdb's version contains in-frame clones alone and is incomplete. The data show about 2.3 million clones, roughly 92% seen once. Sequencing input: naive CD4+ T cells from PBMCs. The subset: CD45RA+ positively selected. The source of these receptors is a man between 18 and 35 years old in good health. Some clones in this sample may be carry-over from other donors' samples.

The table lists this clone with a count of one. V and J are TRBV6-1 and TRBJ2-1; 7 nucleotides align to TRBD2. Trimming took 7 bases from V and 7 from J; bases not matched to a gene: 10. This CDR3 contains 14 residues. Germline V gene sequence: CDR1 MNHNS, CDR2 SASEGT. CDR3 bases: TGTGCCAGCATCGCGCGGGAGCGTACAAATGAGCAGTTCTTC. Encoded protein: CASIARERTNEQFF.

V usage is TRBV5-1 and J usage is TRBJ2-1; 8 bases agree with TRBD2. This CDR3 spans 14 amino acids. The trim removed 4 bases at V and 6 bases at J, leaving 6 bases unmatched. CDR1 is SGHRS, CDR2 YFSETQ, per germline. As DNA, the CDR3 is TGCGCCAGCAGCCGTAGCGGGGTCTTCAATGAGCAGTTCTTC. Its translation is CASSRSGVFNEQFF.

The chain joins TRBV18 to TRBJ2-3; D may correspond to TRBD1 or TRBD2 (5 bases each). The germline V and J ends were trimmed by 2 bases and 3 bases, with 9 bases remaining between them. Germline V gene data show CDR1 as KGHSH and CDR2 as LQKENI. The CDR3 totals 14 residues. Here the CDR3 reads CASSPLGVTDTQYF. CDR3 DNA sequence: TGTGCCAGCTCACCATTGGGGGTGACAGATACGCAGTATTTT.

This clone appeared a single time. J is TRBJ2-5 and V is TRBV29-1; TRBD2 is a possible D gene (5 bases). This CDR3 is 14 amino acids long. Trimming left V 3 bases short and J 1 base short, with 12 bases between. Germline values: CDR1 SQVTM, CDR2 ANQGSEA. CDR3 loop: CSVERAELQETQYF. CDR3 in DNA: TGCAGCGTTGAGAGGGCGGAGCTCCAAGAGACCCAGTACTTC.

The J gene is TRBJ2-6, the V gene TRBV5-8; no definite D call. The germline gives CDR1 SGHTS, CDR2 YDEGEE. Trimming took off 3 bases at V and 1 base at J, with 5 bases between the two ends. This CDR3 comprises 14 residues. Here the CDR3 reads CASSYKSGANVLTF. CDR3 DNA sequence: TGTGCCAGCAGCTATAAGTCTGGGGCCAACGTCCTGACTTTC. Full variable domain (rest looked up from reference TRBV5-8 and TRBJ2-6): EAGVTQSPTHLIKTRGQQATLRCSPISGHTSVYWYQQALGLGLQFLLWYDEGEERNRGNFPPRFSGRQFPNYSSELNVNALELEDSALYLCASSYKSGANVLTFGAGSRLTVL.